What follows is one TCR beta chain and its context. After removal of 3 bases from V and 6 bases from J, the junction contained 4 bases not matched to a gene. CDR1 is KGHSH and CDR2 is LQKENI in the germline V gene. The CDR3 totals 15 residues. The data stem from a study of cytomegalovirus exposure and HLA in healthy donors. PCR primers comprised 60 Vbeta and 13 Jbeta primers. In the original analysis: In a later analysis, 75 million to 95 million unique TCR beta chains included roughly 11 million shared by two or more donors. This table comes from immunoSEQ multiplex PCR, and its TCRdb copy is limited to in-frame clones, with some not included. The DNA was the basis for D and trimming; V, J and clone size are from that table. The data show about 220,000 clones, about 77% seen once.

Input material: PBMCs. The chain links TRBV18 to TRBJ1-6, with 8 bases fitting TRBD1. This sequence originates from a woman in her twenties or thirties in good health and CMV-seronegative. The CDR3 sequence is CASSPRDRSNSPLHF. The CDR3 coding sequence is TGTGCCAGCTCACCCCGGGACAGGAGTAATTCACCCCTCCACTTT.